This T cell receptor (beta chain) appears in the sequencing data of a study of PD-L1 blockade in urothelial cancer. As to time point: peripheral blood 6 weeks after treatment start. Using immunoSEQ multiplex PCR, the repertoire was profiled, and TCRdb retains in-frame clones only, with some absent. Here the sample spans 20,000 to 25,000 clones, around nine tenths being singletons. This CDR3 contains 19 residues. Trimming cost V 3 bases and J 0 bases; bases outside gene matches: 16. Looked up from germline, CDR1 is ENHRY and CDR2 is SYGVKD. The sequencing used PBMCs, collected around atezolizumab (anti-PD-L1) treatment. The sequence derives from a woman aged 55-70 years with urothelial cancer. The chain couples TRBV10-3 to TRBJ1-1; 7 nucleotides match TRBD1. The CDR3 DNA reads TGTGCCATCAGTGAACAGGGGATAAAGGGGCCTCGAATGAACACTGAAGCTTTCTTT. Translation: CAISEQGIKGPRMNTEAFF.